The rows below give T cell receptor beta chains drawn from one sample of a study of shared clonotypes between healthy human individuals. Assay: immunoSEQ multiplex PCR; the TCRdb copy retains only in-frame clones and omits some. Seen here are over 700,000 clones, roughly 72% observed once, and the top ten hold under 2%. Sequencing was carried out using memory CD4+ T cells sorted from blood. Every receptor here comes from a woman aged 25 to 45 in good health. CDR3s include the opening cysteine and the closing phenylalanine or tryptophan. Fields, in order: D gene, clone size, J gene, V gene, CDR3 DNA, CDR3 protein. D genes are given only for firm matches. Only some rows state a clone size, as once, few, many or a class for expanded clones.

TRBD2 NA TRBJ2-2 TRBV9 TGTGCCAGCAGCGTCTTAGCGGGCAACACCGGGGAGCTGTTTTTT CASSVLAGNTGELFF
NA once TRBJ2-7 TRBV18 TGTGCCAGCTCACGTACACACGTAGTAACCTACGAGCAGTACTTC CASSRTHVVTYEQYF
NA NA TRBJ1-6 TRBV5-1 TGCGCCAGCAGCCCTCGAGGGCGGGGGTCACCCCTCCACTTT CASSPRGRGSPLHF
NA NA TRBJ2-7 TRBV28 TGTGCCAGCAGTGCCTATAGCTACGAGCAGTACTTC CASSAYSYEQYF
NA NA TRBJ1-1 TRBV15 TGTGCCACCAGCAGAGATCCACGGATGAACACTGAAGCTTTCTTT CATSRDPRMNTEAFF
TRBD1 NA TRBJ1-4 TRBV28 TGTGCCAGCAGTTCACCCGGGACAGTAACTAATGAAAAACTGTTTTTT CASSSPGTVTNEKLFF
NA NA TRBJ1-1 TRBV2 TGTGCCAGCAGTGAAGCTTGGCCGAACACTGAAGCTTTCTTT CASSEAWPNTEAFF
TRBD2 NA TRBJ2-1 TRBV28 TGTGCCAGCAGTTTACCGGGAGGGGCCTATGAGCAGTTCTTC CASSLPGGAYEQFF
NA NA TRBJ2-7 TRBV7-2 TGTGCCAGCAGCTACGGACAGCACTCCTACGAGCAGTACTTC CASSYGQHSYEQYF
NA NA TRBJ2-3 TRBV20-1 TGCAGTGCTAGAGCGGGAGATACGCAGTATTTT CSARAGDTQYF
TRBD1 NA TRBJ2-7 TRBV25-1 TGTGCCAGCAGTGAAATTGGACAGGGGAAGTACGAGCAGTACTTC CASSEIGQGKYEQYF
TRBD2 many TRBJ2-3 TRBV28 TGTGCCAGCAGTTCTAGCGGGAGATTTGGAGATACGCAGTATTTT CASSSSGRFGDTQYF
NA once TRBJ2-3 TRBV28 TGTGCCAGCAGTTTACAGCGAGCGGGCACAGATACGCAGTATTTT CASSLQRAGTDTQYF
NA NA TRBJ2-2 TRBV20-1 TGCAGTGCAGGGTACACCGGGGAGCTGTTTTTT CSAGYTGELFF
NA NA TRBJ2-3 TRBV18 TGTGCCAGCTCACCCCGACAGGGCGGGATAGATACGCAGTATTTT CASSPRQGGIDTQYF
TRBD2 NA TRBJ2-7 TRBV6-1 TGTGCCACCCTAGCGGGTAACTCCTACGAGCAGTACTTC CATLAGNSYEQYF
NA few TRBJ1-2 TRBV5-6 TGTGCCAGCAGCCCACAGGGTTATCATGGCTACACCTTC CASSPQGYHGYTF
TRBD1 NA TRBJ1-3 TRBV9 TGTGCCAGCAGCGTAGATCTGACAGGGTTGGACACCATATATTTT CASSVDLTGLDTIYF
TRBD1 NA TRBJ1-5 TRBV7-9 TGTGCCAGCAGCTTCGGACAGGGTAATCAGCCCCAGCATTTT CASSFGQGNQPQHF
NA NA TRBJ2-1 TRBV18 TGTGCCAGCTCATCCCCGTGGAGTAGGAATGAGCAGTTCTTC CASSSPWSRNEQFF
TRBD2 NA TRBJ2-7 TRBV27 TGTGCCAGCAGTTCACTAGCGGGGGGACGTGGGCAGTACTTC CASSSLAGGRGQYF
NA NA TRBJ1-4 TRBV25-1 TGTGCCAGCAGTGGTTTCCCCCGGGGGTTCCGTGAAGAAAAACTGTTTTTT CASSGFPRGFREEKLFF
NA NA TRBJ1-3 TRBV19 TGTGCCAGTAGTAACGGGATTCAAGGAGGAAACACCATATATTTT CASSNGIQGGNTIYF
NA NA TRBJ2-1 TRBV7-3 TGTGCCAGCAGCTCCCTTGGAGGGTATGAGCAGTTCTTC CASSSLGGYEQFF
TRBD1 NA TRBJ1-3 TRBV13 TGTGCCAGCAGCTTCCGGCAAGGGGGCGGAAACACCATATATTTT CASSFRQGGGNTIYF